Listed below are T cell receptor beta chains from one sample, sequenced in a study of cytomegalovirus exposure and HLA in healthy donors. Clones were read by immunoSEQ multiplex PCR, and TCRdb kept only the in-frame ones, dropping some. The table includes about 150,000 clones, roughly 70% detected once. The sequenced material came from PBMCs. These receptors all stem from a man aged 25-45 years in good health and CMV-seropositive. Each CDR3 is given with its conserved first and last residue. D genes are given only for firm matches. Clone size is given for some rows only: seen once, a few or many times, or a class if the clone is expanded.

d_gene	v_gene	abundance	j_gene	CDR3nt	CDR3aa
-	TRBV28	few	TRBJ2-2	TGTGCCAGCAGTTTCCTCAGGGAAGGATCCGGGGAGCTGTTTTTT	CASSFLREGSGELFF
TRBD2	TRBV7-3	-	TRBJ2-1	TGTGCCAGCAGCCTTGGACTAGCGGGAGTGAATGAGCAGTTCTTC	CASSLGLAGVNEQFF
-	TRBV6-4	few	TRBJ2-5	TGTGCCAGCAGCCCCGGTGGAGGCAGTGGGACCCAGTACTTC	CASSPGGGSGTQYF
TRBD1	TRBV5-6	-	TRBJ2-7	TGTGCCAGCAGCTCAATGGACAGGGGGAGGTATAACGAGCAGTACTTC	CASSSMDRGRYNEQYF
-	TRBV4-1	-	TRBJ2-5	TGCGCCAGCAGCCAAGTGGCAGGGGAATACCAAGAGACCCAGTACTTC	CASSQVAGEYQETQYF
TRBD1	TRBV5-1	few	TRBJ2-7	TGCGCCAGCAGTGAGGGGACAGGGGCCTACGAGCAGTACTTC	CASSEGTGAYEQYF
TRBD1	TRBV27	-	TRBJ1-4	TGTGCCAGCAGTCCATTGGACAGGGAGAATGAAAAACTGTTTTTT	CASSPLDRENEKLFF
-	TRBV7-2	-	TRBJ2-4	TGTGCCAGCAGCTTAGGGATCAGCGAAAATCCAATAGCCAAAAACATTCAGTACTTC	CASSLGISENPIAKNIQYF
-	TRBV19	few	TRBJ1-3	TGTGCCAGTAGTATTGGGGGGGCGGTTGGAAACACCATATATTTT	CASSIGGAVGNTIYF
TRBD1	TRBV11-3	-	TRBJ2-7	TGTGCCAGCAGCCCAAGACAGGGGATAAACGAGCAGTACTTC	CASSPRQGINEQYF
TRBD1	TRBV28	-	TRBJ2-7	TGTGCCAGCAGTCGGCGACAGGGCCCCTACGAGCAGTACTTC	CASSRRQGPYEQYF
TRBD1	TRBV7-9	-	TRBJ2-1	TGTGCCAGCAGCTCATTCCGGGACAGGGGCAATGAGCAGTTCTTC	CASSSFRDRGNEQFF
-	TRBV19	-	TRBJ2-5	TGTGCCAGTAGTATTACAGGGGAGGATGGAGAGACCCAGTACTTC	CASSITGEDGETQYF
TRBD1	TRBV4-1	-	TRBJ1-4	TGCGCCAGCAGCCCGAGGATCAGGGGCGGACAGGATGAAAAACTGTTTTTT	CASSPRIRGGQDEKLFF
-	TRBV6-1	medium-sized	TRBJ1-1	TGTGCCAGCAGTGGGGATCAGGGGCGCACTGAAGCTTTCTTT	CASSGDQGRTEAFF
TRBD1	TRBV6-6	once	TRBJ1-4	TGTGCCAGCAGTTACATAGGACAGGGAGATGAAAAACTGTTTTTT	CASSYIGQGDEKLFF
TRBD1	TRBV12-5	-	TRBJ2-2	TGTGCTAGTGGTTTGCTATCGGGACAGGGTCCCGGGGAGCTGTTTTTT	CASGLLSGQGPGELFF
TRBD1	TRBV30	-	TRBJ2-6	TGTGCCTGGGGGACAGGGGCGGCCGGTGGGGCCAACGTCCTGACTTTC	CAWGTGAAGGANVLTF
TRBD2	TRBV2	-	TRBJ2-1	TGTGCCAGCAGGGTAGGACTAGCGGGGTACAATGAGCAGTTCTTC	CASRVGLAGYNEQFF
TRBD1	TRBV19	-	TRBJ1-1	TGTGCCAGTAGACAGGGACAGCCGAACACTGAAGCTTTCTTT	CASRQGQPNTEAFF
-	TRBV5-1	-	TRBJ2-1	TGCGCCAGCATTGCGGGTAACTCCTACAATGAGCAGTTCTTC	CASIAGNSYNEQFF
TRBD2	TRBV7-9	-	TRBJ2-3	TGTGCCAGCAGCTTAGTTCAACCCGGGAGGGAGTATTTT	CASSLVQPGREYF
TRBD1	TRBV10-3	-	TRBJ2-1	TGTGCCATCAGTGTGGACCGGGACAGGGTAGGTGAGCAGTTCTTC	CAISVDRDRVGEQFF
TRBD1	TRBV7-9	-	TRBJ2-1	TGTGCCAGCAGCTTACCGGGACAGGGTCCACCTGGGCAGTTCTTC	CASSLPGQGPPGQFF
TRBD2	TRBV6-6	-	TRBJ2-1	TGTGCCAGCAGTCGACTAGCGGGGGGTACCTACAATGAGCAGTTCTTC	CASSRLAGGTYNEQFF
-	TRBV7-3	few	TRBJ2-7	TGTGCCAGCAGCTTGGACGGAGGGAGCTGGGAGCAGTACTTC	CASSLDGGSWEQYF
-	TRBV7-9	-	TRBJ2-3	TGTGCCAGCAGCTCGCCTTCTAGTGTCGGAGATACGCAGTATTTT	CASSSPSSVGDTQYF
-	TRBV12-5	-	TRBJ1-1	TGTGCTAGTGGTCGCGACAGACAGAACACTGAAGCTTTCTTT	CASGRDRQNTEAFF
-	TRBV5-5	-	TRBJ1-2	TGTGCCAGCAGCAAGGGACTTTATCTCGGCGATGGCTACACCTTC	CASSKGLYLGDGYTF
-	TRBV30	-	TRBJ1-6	TGTGCCTGGAGCACGTGGATGGAGTCACCCCTCCACTTT	CAWSTWMESPLHF